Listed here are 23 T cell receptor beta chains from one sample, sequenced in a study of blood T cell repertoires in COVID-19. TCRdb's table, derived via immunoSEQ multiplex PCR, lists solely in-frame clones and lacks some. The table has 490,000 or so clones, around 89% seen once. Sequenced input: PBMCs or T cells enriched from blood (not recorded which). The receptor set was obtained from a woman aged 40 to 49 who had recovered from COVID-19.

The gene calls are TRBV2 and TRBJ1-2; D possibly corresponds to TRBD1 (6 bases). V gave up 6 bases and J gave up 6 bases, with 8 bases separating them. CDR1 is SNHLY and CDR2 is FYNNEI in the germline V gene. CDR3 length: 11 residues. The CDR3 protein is CASRAGDGYTF. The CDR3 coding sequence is TGTGCCAGCAGAGCAGGGGATGGCTACACCTTC.

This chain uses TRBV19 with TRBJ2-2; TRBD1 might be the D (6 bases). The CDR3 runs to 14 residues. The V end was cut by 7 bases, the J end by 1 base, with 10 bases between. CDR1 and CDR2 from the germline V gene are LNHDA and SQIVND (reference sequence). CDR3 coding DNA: TGTGCCAGTACAGGGGCGGGGAACACCGGGGAGCTGTTTTTT. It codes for CASTGAGNTGELFF. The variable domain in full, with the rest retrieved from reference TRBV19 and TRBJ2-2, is DGGITQSPKYLFRKEGQNVTLSCEQNLNHDAMYWYRQDPGQGLRLIYYSQIVNDFQKGDIAEGYSVSREKKESFPLTVTSAQKNPTAFYLCASTGAGNTGELFFGEGSRLTVL.

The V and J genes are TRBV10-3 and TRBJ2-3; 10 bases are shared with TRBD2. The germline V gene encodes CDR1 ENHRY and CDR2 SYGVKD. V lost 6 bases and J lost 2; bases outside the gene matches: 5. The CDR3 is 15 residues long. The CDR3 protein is CAISKTSGYTDTQYF. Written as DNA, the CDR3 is TGTGCCATCAGCAAGACTAGCGGGTACACAGATACGCAGTATTTT.

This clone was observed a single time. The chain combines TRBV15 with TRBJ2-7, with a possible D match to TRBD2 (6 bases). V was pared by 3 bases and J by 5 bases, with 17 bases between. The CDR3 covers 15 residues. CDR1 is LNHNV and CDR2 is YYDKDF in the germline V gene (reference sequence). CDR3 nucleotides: TGTGCCACCAGCAGTTCCGGAGGGGTCTACGACGAGCAGTACTTC. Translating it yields CATSSSGGVYDEQYF. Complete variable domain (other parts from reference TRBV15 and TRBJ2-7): DAMVIQNPRYQVTQFGKPVTLSCSQTLNHNVMYWYQQKSSQAPKLLFHYYDKDFNNEADTPDNFQSRRPNTSFCFLDIRSPGLGDTAMYLCATSSSGGVYDEQYFGPGTRLTVT.

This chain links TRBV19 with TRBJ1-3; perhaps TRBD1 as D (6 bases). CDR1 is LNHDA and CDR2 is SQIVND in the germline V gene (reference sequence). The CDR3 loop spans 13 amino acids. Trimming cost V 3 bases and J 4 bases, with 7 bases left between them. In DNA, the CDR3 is TGTGCCAGTAGTATGGACAGAGGAAACACCATATATTTT. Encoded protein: CASSMDRGNTIYF.

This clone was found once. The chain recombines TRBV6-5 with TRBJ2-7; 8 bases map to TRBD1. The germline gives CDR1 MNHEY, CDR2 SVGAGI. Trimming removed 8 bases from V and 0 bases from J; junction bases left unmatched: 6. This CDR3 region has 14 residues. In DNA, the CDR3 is TGTGCCAGCCGAGCAGGGGGCAGCTCCTACGAGCAGTACTTC. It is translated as CASRAGGSSYEQYF.

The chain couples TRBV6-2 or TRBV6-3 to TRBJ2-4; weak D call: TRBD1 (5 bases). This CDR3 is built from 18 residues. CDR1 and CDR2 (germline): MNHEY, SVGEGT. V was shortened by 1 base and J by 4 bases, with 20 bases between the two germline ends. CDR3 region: CASSYWGLTAASKNIQYF. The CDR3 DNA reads TGTGCCAGCAGTTACTGGGGCCTGACGGCCGCTTCGAAAAACATTCAGTACTTC.

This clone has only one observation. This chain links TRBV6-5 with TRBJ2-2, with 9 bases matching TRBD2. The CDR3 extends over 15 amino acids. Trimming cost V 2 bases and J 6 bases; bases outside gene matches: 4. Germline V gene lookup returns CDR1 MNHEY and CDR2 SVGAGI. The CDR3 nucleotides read TGTGCCAGCAGTTACGGGCGGGAGGGCCCCGGGGAGCTGTTTTTT. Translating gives CASSYGREGPGELFF.

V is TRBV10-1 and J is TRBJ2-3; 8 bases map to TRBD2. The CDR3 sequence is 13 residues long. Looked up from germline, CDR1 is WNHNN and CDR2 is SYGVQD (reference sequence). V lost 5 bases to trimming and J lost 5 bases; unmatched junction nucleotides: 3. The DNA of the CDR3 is TGCGCCAGCAGTCTCCGGGGGGGAGATACGCAGTATTTT. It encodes CASSLRGGDTQYF.

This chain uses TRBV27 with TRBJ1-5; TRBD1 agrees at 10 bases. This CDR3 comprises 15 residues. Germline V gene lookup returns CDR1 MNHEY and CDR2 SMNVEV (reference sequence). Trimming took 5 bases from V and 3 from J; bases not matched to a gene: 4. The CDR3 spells CASSPGTGDNQPQHF. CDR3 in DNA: TGTGCCAGCAGTCCCGGGACAGGGGACAATCAGCCCCAGCATTTT.

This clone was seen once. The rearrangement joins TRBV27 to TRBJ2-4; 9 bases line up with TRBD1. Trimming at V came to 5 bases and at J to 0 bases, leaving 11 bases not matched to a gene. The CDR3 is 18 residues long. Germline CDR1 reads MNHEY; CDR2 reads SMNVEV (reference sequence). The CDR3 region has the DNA TGTGCCAGCAGTCCTGGGACAGGGTCTGACCTAGCCAAAAACATTCAGTACTTC. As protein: CASSPGTGSDLAKNIQYF.

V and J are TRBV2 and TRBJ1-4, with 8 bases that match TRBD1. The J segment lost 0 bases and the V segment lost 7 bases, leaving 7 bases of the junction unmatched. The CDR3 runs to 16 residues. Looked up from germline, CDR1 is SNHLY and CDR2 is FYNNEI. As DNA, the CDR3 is TGTGCCAGCAAGACAGGGGTTACGGCAACTAATGAAAAACTGTTTTTT. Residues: CASKTGVTATNEKLFF.

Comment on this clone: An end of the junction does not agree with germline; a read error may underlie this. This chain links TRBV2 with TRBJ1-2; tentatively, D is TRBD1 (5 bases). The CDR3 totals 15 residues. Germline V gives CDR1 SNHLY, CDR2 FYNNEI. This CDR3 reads CASALNRGTNYDYTF. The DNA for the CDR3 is TGTGCCAGCGCTTTGAATAGGGGAACTAACTATGACTACACCTTC.

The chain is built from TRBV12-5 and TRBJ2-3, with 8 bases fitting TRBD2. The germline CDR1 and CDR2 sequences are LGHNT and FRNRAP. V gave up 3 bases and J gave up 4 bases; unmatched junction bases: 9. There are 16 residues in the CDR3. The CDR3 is CASGLAGVGYSDTQYF. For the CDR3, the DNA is TGTGCTAGTGGTTTAGCGGGAGTAGGTTATTCAGATACGCAGTATTTT.

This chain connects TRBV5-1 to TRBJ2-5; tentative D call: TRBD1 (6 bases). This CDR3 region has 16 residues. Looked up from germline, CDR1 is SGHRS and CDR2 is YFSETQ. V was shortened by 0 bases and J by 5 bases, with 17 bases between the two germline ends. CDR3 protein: CASSLAMMGQGETQYF. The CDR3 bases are TGCGCCAGCAGCTTGGCCATGATGGGACAAGGCGAGACCCAGTACTTC.

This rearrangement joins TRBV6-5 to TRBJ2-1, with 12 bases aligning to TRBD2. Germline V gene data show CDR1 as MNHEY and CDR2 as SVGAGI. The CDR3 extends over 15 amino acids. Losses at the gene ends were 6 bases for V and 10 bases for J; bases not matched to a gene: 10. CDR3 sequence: CASSRTSGEVGEQFF. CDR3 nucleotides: TGTGCCAGCAGCCGGACTAGCGGGGAGGTGGGGGAGCAGTTCTTC.

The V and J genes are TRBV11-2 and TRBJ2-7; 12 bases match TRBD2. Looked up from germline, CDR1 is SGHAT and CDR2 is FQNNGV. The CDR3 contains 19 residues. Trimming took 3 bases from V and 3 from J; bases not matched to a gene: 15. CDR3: CASSFWVVETSGSRYEQYF. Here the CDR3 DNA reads TGTGCCAGCAGCTTCTGGGTCGTCGAGACTAGCGGGAGCCGCTACGAGCAGTACTTC.

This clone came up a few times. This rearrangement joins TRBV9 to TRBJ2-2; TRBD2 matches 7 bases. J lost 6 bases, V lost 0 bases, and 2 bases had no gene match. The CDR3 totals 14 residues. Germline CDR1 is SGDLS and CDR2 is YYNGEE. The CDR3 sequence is CASSVELASGELFF. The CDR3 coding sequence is TGTGCCAGCAGCGTAGAACTAGCGTCCGGGGAGCTGTTTTTT.

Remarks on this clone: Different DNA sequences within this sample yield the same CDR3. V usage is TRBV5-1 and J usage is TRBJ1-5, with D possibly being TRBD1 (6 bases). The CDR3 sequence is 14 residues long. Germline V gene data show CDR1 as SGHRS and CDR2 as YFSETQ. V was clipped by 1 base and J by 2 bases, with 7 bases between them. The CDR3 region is CASSLSGGNQPQHF. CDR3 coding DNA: TGCGCCAGCAGCTTGTCAGGGGGCAATCAGCCCCAGCATTTT. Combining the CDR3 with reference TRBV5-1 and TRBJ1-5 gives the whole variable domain KAGVTQTPRYLIKTRGQQVTLSCSPISGHRSVSWYQQTPGQGLQFLFEYFSETQRNKGNFPGRFSGRQFSNSRSEMNVSTLELGDSALYLCASSLSGGNQPQHFGDGTRLSIL.

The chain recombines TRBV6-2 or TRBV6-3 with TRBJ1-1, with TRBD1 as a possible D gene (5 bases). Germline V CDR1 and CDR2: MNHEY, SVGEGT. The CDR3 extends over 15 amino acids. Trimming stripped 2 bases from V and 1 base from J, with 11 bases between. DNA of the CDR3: TGTGCCAGCAGTTACCTTAGAACAGGGAACACTGAAGCTTTCTTT. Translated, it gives CASSYLRTGNTEAFF.

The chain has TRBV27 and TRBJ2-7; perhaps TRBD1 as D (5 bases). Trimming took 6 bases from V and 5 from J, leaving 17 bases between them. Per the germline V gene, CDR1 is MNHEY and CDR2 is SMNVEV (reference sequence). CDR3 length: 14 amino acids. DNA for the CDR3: TGTGCCAGCAGACCCAGGGCCCTGTTAAACGAGCAGTACTTC. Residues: CASRPRALLNEQYF.

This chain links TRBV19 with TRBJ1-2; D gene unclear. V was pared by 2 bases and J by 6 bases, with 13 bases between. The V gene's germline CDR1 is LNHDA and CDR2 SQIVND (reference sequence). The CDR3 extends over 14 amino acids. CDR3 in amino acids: CASSISTAWDGYTF. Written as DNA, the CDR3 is TGTGCCAGTAGTATATCCACAGCCTGGGATGGCTACACCTTC.

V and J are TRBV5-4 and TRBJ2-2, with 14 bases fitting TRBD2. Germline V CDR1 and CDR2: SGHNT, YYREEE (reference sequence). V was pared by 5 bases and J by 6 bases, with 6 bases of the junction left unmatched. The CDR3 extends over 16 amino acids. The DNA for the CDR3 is TGTGCCAGCAGTAGTGGGACTAGCGGGAGTCCCGGGGAGCTGTTTTTT. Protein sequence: CASSSGTSGSPGELFF.